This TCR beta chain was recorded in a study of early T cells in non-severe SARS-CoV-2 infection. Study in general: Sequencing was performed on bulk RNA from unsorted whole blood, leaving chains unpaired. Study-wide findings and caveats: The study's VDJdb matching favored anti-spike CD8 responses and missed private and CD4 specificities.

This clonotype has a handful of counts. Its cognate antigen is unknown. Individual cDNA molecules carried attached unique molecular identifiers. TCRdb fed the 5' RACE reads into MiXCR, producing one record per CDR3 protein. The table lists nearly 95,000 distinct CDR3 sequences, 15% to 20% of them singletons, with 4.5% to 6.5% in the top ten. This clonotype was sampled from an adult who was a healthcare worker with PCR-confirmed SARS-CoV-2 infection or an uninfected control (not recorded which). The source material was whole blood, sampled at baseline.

Written as DNA, the CDR3 is TGTGCCAGCAGCGTAGCTTCGGTAGCAGGACACGAGACCCAGTACTTC. It translates to CASSVASVAGHETQYF. The V and J genes are TRBV9 and TRBJ2-5, with D perhaps matching TRBD1 (5 bases). This CDR3 is 16 amino acids long. Germline V gene data show CDR1 as SGDLS and CDR2 as YYNGEE. Trimming removed 0 bases at V and 5 bases at J, with 17 bases between.